These 23 T cell receptor gamma chains came from one sample sequenced in a study of γδ T cells in repeated Plasmodium falciparum infection (dated by TCRdb to about 2021). Libraries were prepared through multiplex PCR. Sequencing was carried out with an Illumina MiSeq. Via CATT, TCRdb reprocessed the public reads, and rows with identical DNA were then joined. Across this sample there are tens of thousands of gamma-chain clones, with about 3% seen only once. Jointly, the top ten make up around a third of the sample. Vgamma9/Vdelta2+ and Vdelta2-negative gammadelta T cell populations were flow-sorted from peripheral blood mononuclear cells for bulk TCR repertoire analysis. Sample: gamma-delta T cells from blood. These receptor sequences come from a pool of human donors (malaria-infected and uninfected, not separated).

Turning to this clone: This DNA's translation and the protein TCRdb lists, from a much larger clone, do not match at residue 7, likely due to a read error; the protein shown is translated from the DNA. The J gene is TRGJ1 or TRGJ2, the V gene TRGV4. Assignment of the J gene here rests on matching the DNA to germline, because TCRdb gives none. The CDR3 consists of 13 residues. Germline V lookup: CDR1 EGSTGY, CDR2 YDSYTSSV. V lost 5 bases, J lost 3 bases, and 7 bases stayed unmatched. The CDR3 DNA is TGTGCCACCTGGGTCGCCGCTTATTATAAGAAACTCTTT. This gives the protein CATWVAAYYKKLF.

This clone was counted at least ten times. This chain connects TRGV4 to TRGJ1 or TRGJ2. CDR1 EGSTGY and CDR2 YDSYTSSV come from the germline V gene. With 1 base clipped from V and 3 bases from J, the junction kept 15 bases outside the gene matches. The CDR3 is 17 amino acids. Here the CDR3 reads CATWDGSNLGPYYKKLF. In DNA form, the CDR3 reads TGTGCCACCTGGGATGGCTCCAATCTAGGGCCTTATTATAAGAAACTCTTT.

This clone was seen only a few times. A far larger clone is off by one base, so a read error is likely. The V call is TRGV9, the J call TRGJP. TCRdb supplies no J gene; here it was assigned by aligning the nucleotide sequence to germline. After removal of 4 bases from V and 7 bases from J, the junction contained 4 bases not matched to a gene. CDR3 length equals 15 residues. The germline gives CDR1 GITISATS, CDR2 ISYDGTV (reference sequence). As DNA, the CDR3 is TGTGCCTTGTGGGATAGCGAGTTGGGCAAAAAAATCAAGGTATTT. Encoded protein: CALWDSELGKKIKVF.

About this clone itself: The protein that TCRdb holds for this DNA derives from a much larger clone and differs from the translated DNA at residue 4, which likely indicates a read error; the protein shown here is translated from the DNA. The rearrangement uses TRGV9 and TRGJP2. Here the J gene came from matching the DNA to germline, since TCRdb omits it. The germline V gene has CDR1 GITISATS and CDR2 ISYDGTV (reference sequence). This CDR3 has 17 amino acids. This CDR3 is CALRDEMQYSSDWIKTF. The CDR3 region has the DNA TGTGCCTTGCGGGATGAAATGCAATATAGTAGTGATTGGATCAAGACGTTT.

About this clone itself: Only one base separates this from a far larger clonotype, so it likely reflects a read error. The sample contains more than one DNA sequence encoding this CDR3. J is TRGJ1 or TRGJ2 and V is TRGV4. As TCRdb names no J gene, one was assigned here on the basis of a DNA match to germline. The germline V gene has CDR1 EGSTGY and CDR2 YDSYTSSV. The CDR3 has 18 amino acids. Germline trimming cut 5 bases from V and 0 bases from J; bases unmatched to any gene: 19. This CDR3 is CATWGVGVDGVNYYKKLF. CDR3 bases: TGTGCCACCTGGGGTGTGGGGGTTGATGGAGTGAATTATTATAAGAAACTCTTT.

This clone was detected ten times or more. A read error likely explains this, since a far larger clone differs by one base. The same CDR3 is also encoded by other DNA sequences in this sample. CDR3 sequence reads: CALWEVRYYKKLF. The CDR3 DNA reads as TGTGCCTTGTGGGAGGTGCGTTATTACAAGAAACTCTTT. The chain recombines TRGV9 with TRGJ1 or TRGJ2. The CDR3 has 13 amino acids. Looked up from germline, CDR1 is GITISATS and CDR2 is ISYDGTV (reference sequence).

In regard to this clone: This DNA translates differently at residue 6 from the TCRdb protein, which is that of a much larger clone; a read error is likely, and the protein shown is the DNA's own translation. The chain uses TRGV9 and TRGJ1 or TRGJ2. The J gene comes from matching the DNA to germline here; TCRdb lacks it. CDR1 is GITISATS, CDR2 ISYDGTV, per germline (reference sequence). Germline trimming cut 2 bases from V and 12 bases from J; bases unmatched to any gene: 7. The CDR3 contains 11 residues. The chain's CDR3 is CALWEAHGKLF. The CDR3 DNA reads TGTGCCTTGTGGGAGGCGCACGGGAAACTCTTT.

With regard to this clone: TCRdb's listed protein matches a much larger clone and diverges from this DNA's translation at residue 8, likely through a read error; the protein shown comes from the DNA. The V call is TRGV9, the J call TRGJ1 or TRGJ2. Germline matching of the DNA provided the J gene here, since TCRdb leaves it blank. J lost 12 bases, V lost 2 bases, and 7 bases had no gene match. The CDR3 consists of 11 residues. Germline assignment: CDR1 GITISATS and CDR2 ISYDGTV (reference sequence). The CDR3 sequence is CALWEDKTKLF. CDR3 nucleotide sequence: TGTGCCTTGTGGGAGGATAAAACGAAACTCTTT.

This clone has just a few counts. Relative to the germline gene, one junction end is altered; a read error may explain this. The rearrangement links TRGV3 to TRGJ1 or TRGJ2. This CDR3 spans 14 amino acids. Germline V gives CDR1 VTNTFY, CDR2 YDVSTARD (reference sequence). Here the CDR3 DNA reads TGTGCCACCTGGGACAGGCAGTGGTATTATAAGAAGCTCTTT. Protein: CATWDRQWYYKKLF.

The table lists this clone with many counts. The mismatch at residue 9 between this DNA's translation and the TCRdb protein of a much larger clone likely reflects a read error; the protein shown is translated from the DNA. The genes are TRGV2 and TRGJ1 or TRGJ2. As TCRdb names no J gene, one was assigned here on the basis of a DNA match to germline. CDR1 is EGSNGY, CDR2 YDSYNSKV, per germline. V dropped 2 bases and J dropped 12; count of bases not matched to a gene: 10. The length of the CDR3 is 12 residues. The CDR3 here is CATWDVRSRKLF. The DNA for the CDR3 is TGTGCCACCTGGGACGTACGCTCCAGGAAACTCTTT.

This clone has at least ten counts. One base away lies a much larger clone, so this may be a sequencing read error. V and J are TRGV9 and TRGJ1 or TRGJ2. TCRdb records no J gene; here it was assigned by comparing the DNA to germline. The CDR3 has 13 amino acids. Germline V gene lookup returns CDR1 GITISATS and CDR2 ISYDGTV (reference sequence). CDR3 in DNA: TGTGCCCTGTGGGAGGTTTCTAGTTATAAGAAACTCTTT. Translated: CALWEVSSYKKLF.

This clone appeared a few times. The protein TCRdb gives is from a much larger clone and does not agree with this DNA's translation at residue 8, likely a read error; the protein shown here comes from the DNA. This chain joins TRGV8 and TRGJ1 or TRGJ2. Since TCRdb gives no J gene, matching the DNA to germline was used here to assign it. Germline loops: CDR1 VENAVY, CDR2 YDSYNSRV. The CDR3 is 14 amino acids. V lost 3 bases to trimming and J lost 4 bases; unmatched junction nucleotides: 9. The CDR3 nucleotides read TGTGCCACCTGGGATCGCTCAGAGTATTATAAGAAACTCTTT. Amino acid sequence: CATWDRSEYYKKLF.

There are many counts of this clone. Because the CDR3's place on the DNA is in doubt, the DNA is left out and the CDR3 is given as listed by TCRdb. The J segment was not called; the V segment is TRGV5. Germline V lookup: CDR1 VINAFY, CDR2 YDVSNSKD. Termini included, the CDR3 measures 31 amino acids. The CDR3 protein is CATWDRRGIRNSLAVEQHWLSQVSIGRIQHF.

The chain recombines TRGV5 with TRGJ1 or TRGJ2. TCRdb records no J gene; here it was assigned by comparing the DNA to germline. With V trimmed by 12 bases and J by 4 bases, 12 bases remained unmatched. The CDR3 has 12 residues. Per the germline V gene, CDR1 is VINAFY and CDR2 is YDVSNSKD. This chain's CDR3 is CAAFLGYYKKLF. The CDR3 DNA is TGTGCCGCCTTCCTCGGCTATTATAAGAAACTCTTT.

This clone was seen repeatedly, ten times or more. The rearrangement uses TRGV3 and TRGJ1 or TRGJ2. The germline V gene has CDR1 VTNTFY and CDR2 YDVSTARD (reference sequence). The CDR3 runs 14 residues. Trimming cost V 0 bases and J 2 bases; bases outside gene matches: 4. This CDR3 is CATWDRKDYYKKLF. The CDR3 nucleotides are TGTGCCACCTGGGACAGGAAGGATTATTATAAGAAACTCTTT.

This clone was counted many times. TCRdb assigns this DNA the protein of a much larger clone, which departs from its translation at residue 8; this likely reflects a read error, and the protein shown comes from translating the DNA. The chain links TRGV2 to TRGJ1 or TRGJ2. TCRdb offers no J gene call, so here the DNA was matched to germline to obtain one. The CDR3 has 12 amino acids. V gave up 5 bases and J gave up 8 bases; unmatched junction bases: 9. Per germline, CDR1 EGSNGY and CDR2 YDSYNSKV. The CDR3 sequence is CATWARGHKKLF. In DNA, the CDR3 is TGTGCCACCTGGGCCCGGGGTCATAAGAAACTCTTT.

As concerns this clone: TCRdb lists the protein of a much larger clone for this DNA, which differs at residue 4, so this is likely a read error; the protein given here is translated from the DNA itself. The chain links TRGV9 to TRGJ1 or TRGJ2. Assignment of the J gene here rests on matching the DNA to germline, because TCRdb gives none. Germline V gene lookup returns CDR1 GITISATS and CDR2 ISYDGTV (reference sequence). CDR3 length: 11 residues. CDR3 nucleotides: TGTGCCTTGGGGGAGGTGTCGGTGAAACTCTTT. Encoded protein: CALGEVSVKLF.

This clone was seen repeatedly, ten times or more. The rearrangement uses TRGV5 and TRGJP1. No J gene was available from TCRdb, and it was assigned here by a germline match of the DNA. The V gene's germline CDR1 is VINAFY and CDR2 YDVSNSKD. The V segment lost 6 bases and the J segment 0 bases; nucleotides outside the gene matches: 4. The CDR3 runs to 14 residues. The CDR3 protein is CATWSYTTGWFKIF. The CDR3 coding sequence is TGTGCCACCTGGTCCTATACCACTGGTTGGTTCAAGATATTT.

A few counts support this clone. A read error likely explains why the TCRdb protein, taken from a much larger clone, differs from this DNA's translation at residue 4; the protein shown is translated from the DNA. Other nucleotide sequences in the sample specify the same CDR3. V gene TRGV9 combines with J gene TRGJ1 or TRGJ2. The J gene, absent from TCRdb, was called here by matching the DNA to germline. The CDR3 runs to 17 residues. From germline, CDR1 is GITISATS and CDR2 ISYDGTV (reference sequence). The CDR3 coding sequence is TGTGCCTTGAGGGAGGTGCAAGGGGAAGGAAAATATTATAAGAAACTCTTT. Protein product: CALREVQGEGKYYKKLF.

This clone was detected ten times or more. The protein given by TCRdb reflects a much larger clone and differs at residue 8 from this DNA's translation, likely from a read error; the protein shown is the DNA's translation. The chain joins TRGV9 to TRGJ1 or TRGJ2. TCRdb leaves out the J gene; it was filled in here by matching the DNA to germline. Germline V gene data show CDR1 as GITISATS and CDR2 as ISYDGTV (reference sequence). V lost 2 bases, J lost 11 bases, and 6 bases stayed unmatched. CDR3 length equals 11 residues. The CDR3 reads CALWEDKEKLF. CDR3 DNA: TGTGCCTTGTGGGAGGATAAAGAGAAACTCTTT.

Notes on this clone: This sequence is one base from a far larger clone and is likely a read error. This CDR3 is also generated by other DNA sequences in the sample. The chain is built from TRGV9 and TRGJ1 or TRGJ2. In the absence of a J gene in TCRdb, the DNA was matched to germline to assign it here. The CDR3 runs 13 residues. Germline CDR1 is GITISATS and CDR2 is ISYDGTV (reference sequence). The CDR3 loop is CALWEVMGREKLF. CDR3 nucleotide sequence: TGTGCTTTGTGGGAGGTGATGGGAAGGGAGAAACTCTTT.

This clone was found a few times. This probably arose from a read error, given a far larger clone one base away. Other DNA sequences in this sample translate to the same CDR3. V is TRGV4 and J is TRGJP2. The J gene is not listed in TCRdb, so it was assigned here from a DNA match to germline. Germline V gives CDR1 EGSTGY, CDR2 YDSYTSSV. This CDR3 contains 17 residues. Here the CDR3 DNA reads TGCGCCACCTGGGATGGGCCTACGTATAGTAGTGATTGGATCAAGACGTTT. This encodes CATWDGPTYSSDWIKTF.

This clone was detected a few times. The protein in TCRdb stems from a much larger clone and differs at residue 7 from this DNA's translation, likely a read error; here the protein is translated from the DNA. The rearrangement uses TRGV4 and TRGJ1 or TRGJ2. The J gene, absent from TCRdb, was called here by matching the DNA to germline. The length of the CDR3 is 13 residues. Germline V lookup: CDR1 EGSTGY, CDR2 YDSYTSSV. Trimming cost V 2 bases and J 3 bases; bases outside gene matches: 4. The DNA of the CDR3 is TGTGCCACCTGGGATGCCTTTTATTATAAGAAACTCTTT. As protein: CATWDAFYYKKLF.